One sample yielded the 3 T cell receptor beta chains listed below, sequenced in a study of vaccination and CD4 T cells after COVID-19. What these receptors recognize is not known. The Oncomine TCR Beta short-read assay was applied to DNA of cultured CD4+ T cells. Via MiXCR, TCRdb re-called the PCR reads, giving one row per CDR3 protein. The table lists roughly 17,000 distinct CDR3 sequences, approximately 52% of them singletons. Documented treatment: roughly ten-day PBMC culture with coronavirus spike peptide pools or control peptides (ViraFEST assay). The sequenced material came from CD4+ T cells from blood, cultured in vitro. Receptors were obtained from a human donor who had recovered from COVID-19.

The rearrangement uses TRBV2 and TRBJ1-2; TRBD1 matches at 8 bases. In germline, CDR1 is SNHLY, CDR2 FYNNEI. The length of the CDR3 is 13 residues. The V gene end was trimmed by 4 bases and the J gene end by 8 bases; junction bases not matched to a gene: 6. CDR3 in amino acids: CASSADRGEGYTF. In DNA form, the CDR3 reads TGTGCCAGCAGTGCCGACAGGGGTGAAGGCTACACCTTC. The variable domain in full, completed from reference TRBV2 and TRBJ1-2, reads EPEVTQTPSHQVTQMGQEVILRCVPISNHLYFYWYRQILGQKVEFLVSFYNNEISEKSEIFDDQFSVERPDGSNFTLKIRSTKLEDSAMYFCASSADRGEGYTFGSGTRLTVV.

The table lists this clonotype with a few counts. J is TRBJ2-7 and V is TRBV11-3, with 7 nucleotides matching TRBD1. Germline-derived CDR1 and CDR2 are SGHNT and YENEEA. The CDR3 has 14 residues. J lost 5 bases, V lost 5 bases, and 9 bases had no gene match. In nucleotides, the CDR3 is TGTGCCAGCAGCCCGTGGACAGGAAGGGACGAGCAGTACTTC. Amino acid sequence: CASSPWTGRDEQYF.

The chain employs TRBV12-3 or TRBV12-4 and TRBJ1-1; D call uncertain. V shed 5 bases and J shed 11 bases, with 24 bases lying between them. The CDR3 contains 15 residues. As DNA, the CDR3 is TGTGCCAGCAGTCCCGAGCCCCGACCCAAAGTCCTGGCTTTCTTT. As protein: CASSPEPRPKVLAFF.